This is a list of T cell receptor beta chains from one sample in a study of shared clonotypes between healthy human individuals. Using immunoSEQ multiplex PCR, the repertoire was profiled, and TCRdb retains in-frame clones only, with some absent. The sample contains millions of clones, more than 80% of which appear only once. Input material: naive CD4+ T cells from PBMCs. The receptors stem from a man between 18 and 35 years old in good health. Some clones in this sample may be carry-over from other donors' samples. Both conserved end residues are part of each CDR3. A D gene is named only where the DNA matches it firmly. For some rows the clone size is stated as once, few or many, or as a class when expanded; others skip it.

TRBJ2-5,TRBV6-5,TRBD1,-,CASSYSFRTGSETQYF,TGTGCCAGCAGTTACTCTTTTCGGACAGGGTCAGAGACCCAGTACTTC
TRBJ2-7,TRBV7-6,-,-,CASSLNTDGYEQYF,TGTGCCAGCAGCTTAAACACGGACGGTTACGAGCAGTACTTC
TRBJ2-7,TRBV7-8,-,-,CASSLAGGYEQYF,TGTGCCAGCAGCTTAGCGGGGGGCTACGAGCAGTACTTC
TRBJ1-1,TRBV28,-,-,CASIFGRGSSNTEAFF,TGTGCCAGCATCTTCGGACGGGGTTCCTCCAACACTGAAGCTTTCTTT
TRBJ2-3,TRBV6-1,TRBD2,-,CASSAEFSGGTDTQYF,TGTGCCAGCAGTGCCGAGTTTAGCGGGGGCACAGATACGCAGTATTTT
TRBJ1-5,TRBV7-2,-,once,CASSFGPNQPQHF,TGTGCCAGCAGCTTCGGCCCGAATCAGCCCCAGCATTTT
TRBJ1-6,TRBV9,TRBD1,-,CASSARDRKSPLHF,TGTGCCAGCAGCGCGCGGGACAGAAAGTCACCCCTCCACTTT
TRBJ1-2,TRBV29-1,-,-,CSVEGGGLANYGYTF,TGCAGCGTTGAAGGTGGCGGATTAGCTAACTATGGCTACACCTTC
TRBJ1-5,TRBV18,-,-,CASSRAGANQPQHF,TGTGCCAGCTCACGCGCCGGGGCGAATCAGCCCCAGCATTTT
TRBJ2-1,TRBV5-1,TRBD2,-,CASSSTSGSYNEQFF,TGCGCCAGCAGCTCAACTAGCGGGAGTTACAATGAGCAGTTCTTC
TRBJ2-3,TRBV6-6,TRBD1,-,CASSYSRDSTLYF,TGTGCCAGCAGTTACTCGAGGGACAGTACTCTGTATTTT
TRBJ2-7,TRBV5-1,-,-,CASSLGAGRTYEQYF,TGCGCCAGCAGCTTGGGAGCAGGACGGACCTACGAGCAGTACTTC
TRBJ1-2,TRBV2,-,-,CASEGPAPNYGYTF,TGTGCCAGCGAGGGGCCCGCACCTAACTATGGCTACACCTTC
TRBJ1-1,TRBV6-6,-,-,CASSYPRRDTEAFF,TGTGCCAGCAGTTACCCAAGACGGGACACTGAAGCTTTCTTT
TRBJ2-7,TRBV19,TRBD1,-,CASKRDRGAYEQYF,TGTGCCAGTAAAAGGGACAGGGGAGCCTACGAGCAGTACTTC
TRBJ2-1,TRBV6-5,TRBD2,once,CASSLGLAGLYNEQFF,TGTGCCAGCAGTTTGGGACTAGCGGGTCTCTACAATGAGCAGTTCTTC
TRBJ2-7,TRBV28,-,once,CASSPPGVYEQYF,TGTGCCAGCAGTCCTCCCGGGGTTTACGAGCAGTACTTC
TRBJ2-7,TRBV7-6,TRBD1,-,CASSSPGQGSHEQYF,TGTGCCAGCAGCTCACCGGGACAGGGAAGCCACGAGCAGTACTTC
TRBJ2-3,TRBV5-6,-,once,CASSPGLARDTQYF,TGTGCCAGCAGCCCGGGGCTAGCTCGGGATACGCAGTATTTT
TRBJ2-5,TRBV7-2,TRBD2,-,CASSSSGSGETQYF,TGTGCCAGCAGCTCGAGCGGGAGCGGGGAGACCCAGTACTTC
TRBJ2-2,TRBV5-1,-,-,CASSLGASTGELFF,TGCGCCAGCAGTTTGGGGGCGAGCACCGGGGAGCTGTTTTTT
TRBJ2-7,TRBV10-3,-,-,CAITHSDARGGNYYEQYF,TGTGCCATCACCCATTCTGATGCGCGCGGCGGAAATTATTACGAGCAGTACTTC
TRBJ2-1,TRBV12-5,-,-,CASGSLTEEQFF,TGTGCTAGTGGTTCGCTAACGGAGGAGCAGTTCTTC
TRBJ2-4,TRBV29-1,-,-,CSVEARGGNIQYF,TGCAGCGTTGAGGCTCGAGGGGGAAACATTCAGTACTTC
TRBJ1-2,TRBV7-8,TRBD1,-,CASSLGTGGVYGYTF,TGTGCCAGCAGCTTAGGGACAGGGGGCGTCTATGGCTACACCTTC
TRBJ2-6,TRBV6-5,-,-,CASSVGGSGANVLTF,TGTGCCAGCAGTGTAGGGGGCTCTGGGGCCAACGTCCTGACTTTC
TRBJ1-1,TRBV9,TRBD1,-,CASSVTGQSTEAFF,TGTGCCAGCAGCGTAACGGGACAGTCCACTGAAGCTTTCTTT
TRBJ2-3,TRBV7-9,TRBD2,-,CASSPRAGGTSGRTDTQYF,TGTGCCAGCAGCCCTAGGGCAGGCGGGACTAGCGGACGCACAGATACGCAGTATTTT
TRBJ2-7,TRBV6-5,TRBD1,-,CASSLDRGLYEQYF,TGTGCCAGCAGTCTGGACAGGGGGCTCTACGAGCAGTACTTC
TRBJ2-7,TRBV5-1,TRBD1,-,CASNSYGTGGYEQYF,TGCGCCAGCAACTCGTACGGGACAGGGGGGTACGAGCAGTACTTC
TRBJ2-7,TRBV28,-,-,CASSLLGQTYEQYF,TGTGCCAGCAGTTTATTAGGACAGACCTACGAGCAGTACTTC
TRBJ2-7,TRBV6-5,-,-,CASSYSGPSYEQYF,TGTGCCAGCAGTTACTCGGGACCCTCCTACGAGCAGTACTTC
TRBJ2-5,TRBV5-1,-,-,CASSDGSGETQYF,TGCGCCAGCAGTGACGGGAGCGGAGAGACCCAGTACTTC
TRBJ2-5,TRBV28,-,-,CASRRSGTQETQYF,TGTGCCAGCAGACGTTCGGGGACCCAAGAGACCCAGTACTTC
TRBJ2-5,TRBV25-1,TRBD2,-,CASSPLAGGETQYF,TGTGCCAGCAGTCCACTAGCGGGAGGCGAGACCCAGTACTTC
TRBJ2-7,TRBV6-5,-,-,CASSYFRAVDYEQYF,TGTGCCAGCAGTTATTTTAGAGCGGTAGATTACGAGCAGTACTTC
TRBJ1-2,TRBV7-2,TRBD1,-,CASSVRTGPNYGYTF,TGTGCCAGCAGCGTAAGGACAGGCCCCAACTATGGCTACACCTTC
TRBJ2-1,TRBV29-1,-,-,CSVIAEPGYNEQFF,TGCAGCGTCATAGCGGAGCCCGGCTACAATGAGCAGTTCTTC
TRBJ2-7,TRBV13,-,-,CASSHRERISYEQYF,TGTGCCAGCAGCCACAGGGAACGGATCTCCTACGAGCAGTACTTC
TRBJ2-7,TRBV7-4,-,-,CASIKGDYEQYF,TGTGCCAGCATCAAGGGGGACTACGAGCAGTACTTC
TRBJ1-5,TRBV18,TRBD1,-,CASSRDRSSQPQHF,TGTGCCAGCTCCCGGGACAGGTCCAGTCAGCCCCAGCATTTT